This TCR beta chain appears in the sequencing data of a study of Ad26.COV2.S vaccination and SARS-CoV-2 variants. Study results and caveats: Recipients of vaccine and of placebo showed similar breadth of their non-spike TCR repertoires.

The CDR3 runs to 13 residues. The germline gives CDR1 GTSNPN, CDR2 SVGIG (reference sequence). As to treatment: about 20 received Ad26.COV2.S at low or high dose, single or two shots; 5 received placebo; per-sample allocation not given. Specimen acquisition occurred on day 63 following the initial vaccine or placebo injection. Profiled with immunoSEQ multiplex PCR; TCRdb holds only in-frame clones, not every one. In the table there are some 350,000 clones, 85% of which are singletons. The table lists this clone with a few counts. Its specificity is not known. The receptor's source is a person between 18 and 60 years old who received the Ad26.COV2.S COVID-19 vaccine or a placebo. Sequencing used peripheral blood, obtained in a trial of Ad26.COV2.S vaccine versus placebo. The chain is built from TRBV30 and TRBJ1-5; 7 nucleotides agree with TRBD1. The CDR3 bases are TGTGCTTCTCAGGGGGAGGGCAATCAGCCCCAGCATTTT. Translated: CASQGEGNQPQHF. Full variable domain (outside the CDR3, taken from reference TRBV30 and TRBJ1-5): SQTIHQWPATLVQPVGSPLSLECTVEGTSNPNLYWYRQAAGRGLQLLFYSVGIGQISSEVPQNLSASRPQDRQFILSSKKLLLSDSGFYLCASQGEGNQPQHFGDGTRLSIL.